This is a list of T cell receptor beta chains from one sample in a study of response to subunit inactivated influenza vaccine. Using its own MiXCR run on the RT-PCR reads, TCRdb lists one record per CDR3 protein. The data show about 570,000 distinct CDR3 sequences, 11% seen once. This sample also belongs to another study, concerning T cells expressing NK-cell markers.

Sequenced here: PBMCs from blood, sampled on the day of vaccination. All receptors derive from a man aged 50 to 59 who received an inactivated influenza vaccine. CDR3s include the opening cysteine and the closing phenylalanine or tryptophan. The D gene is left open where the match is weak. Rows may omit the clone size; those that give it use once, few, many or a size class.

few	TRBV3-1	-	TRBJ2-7	CASSRGRRGYEQYF	TGTGCCAGCAGCCGAGGCAGGCGAGGCTACGAGCAGTACTTC
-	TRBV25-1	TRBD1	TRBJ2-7	CASSDPGQGIYEQYF	TGTGCCAGCAGTGATCCCGGACAGGGTATTTACGAGCAGTACTTC
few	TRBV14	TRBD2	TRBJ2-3	CASSRIPGLAERGDTQYF	TGTGCCAGCAGCCGAATACCGGGACTAGCGGAGAGGGGAGATACGCAGTATTTT
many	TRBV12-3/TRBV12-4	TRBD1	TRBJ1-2	CASRTGGDYGYTF	TGTGCCAGCAGGACAGGGGGTGACTATGGCTACACCTTC
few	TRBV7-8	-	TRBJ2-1	CASSLVLSRDYNEQFF	TGTGCCAGCAGCTTAGTTCTTTCACGGGACTACAATGAGCAGTTCTTC
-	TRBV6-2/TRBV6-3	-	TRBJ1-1	CASSYSWYGDMNTEAFF	TGTGCCAGCAGTTACTCCTGGTACGGGGACATGAACACTGAAGCTTTCTTT
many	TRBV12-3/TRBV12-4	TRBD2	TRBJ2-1	CASKTSGGGHEQFF	TGTGCCAGCAAGACTAGCGGGGGGGGTCATGAGCAGTTCTTC
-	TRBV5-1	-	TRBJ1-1	CASSSASGRVEAFF	TGCGCCAGCAGCTCCGCCAGCGGACGGGTTGAAGCTTTCTTT
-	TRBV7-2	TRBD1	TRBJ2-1	CASSLTYQGVHEQFF	TGTGCCAGCAGCTTAACGTATCAGGGGGTCCATGAGCAGTTCTTC
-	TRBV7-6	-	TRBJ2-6	CASSLIIRQGYGANVLTF	TGTGCCAGCAGCTTAATAATACGGCAGGGGTATGGGGCCAACGTCCTGACTTTC
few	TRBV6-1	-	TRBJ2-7	CASRDMGGGHEQYF	TGTGCCAGCAGGGACATGGGGGGGGGCCACGAGCAGTACTTC
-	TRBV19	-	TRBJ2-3	CASSMVAADTQYF	TGTGCCAGTAGTATGGTAGCTGCAGATACGCAGTATTTT
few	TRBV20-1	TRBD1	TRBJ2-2	CSASTGQEAGELFF	TGCAGTGCCAGTACGGGACAGGAGGCCGGGGAGCTGTTTTTT
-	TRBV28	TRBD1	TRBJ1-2	CASSEGTGGAKGYTF	TGTGCCAGCAGCGAGGGGACAGGGGGCGCGAAAGGCTACACCTTC
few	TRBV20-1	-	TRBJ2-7	CSASGWGSEQYF	TGCAGTGCTAGCGGTTGGGGATCCGAGCAGTACTTC
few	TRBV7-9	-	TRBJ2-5	CASGGLQETQYF	TGTGCCAGTGGGGGGTTGCAAGAGACCCAGTACTTC
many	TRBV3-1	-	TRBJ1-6	CASSQSDYNSPLHF	TGTGCCAGCAGCCAATCGGACTATAATTCACCCCTCCACTTT